This is a list of T cell receptor beta chains from one sample in a study of T cell responses to AZD1222 COVID-19 vaccine. Profiled with immunoSEQ multiplex PCR; TCRdb holds only in-frame clones, not every one. The table has roughly 150,000 clones, just over 90% seen once. The specimen was peripheral blood, collected on day 0 of AZD1222 vaccination. The receptors derive from an adult in good health. The CDR3 runs from the conserved cysteine through the conserved F or W. The D gene is left open where the match is weak. Clone sizes are given selectively: once, few, many, or a class where the clone is expanded.

TRBV21-1	18	TRBJ2-7	.	.	TGTGCCAGCAGCACAAAAGGTCCTCGGGGACTAGCGATATACGAGCAGTACTTC	CASSTKGPRGLAIYEQYF
TRBV12-3/TRBV12-4	12	TRBJ1-1	.	.	TGTGCCAGCAGTTACATGAACACTGAAGCTTTCTTT	CASSYMNTEAFF
TRBV19	10	TRBJ2-7	few	.	TGTGCCCCCCCTCTCGACGAGCAGTACTTC	CAPPLDEQYF
TRBV30	14	TRBJ1-1	.	.	TGTGCCTGGAGTCTCTTTACTGAGAACACTGAAGCTTTCTTT	CAWSLFTENTEAFF
TRBV27	16	TRBJ1-2	.	TRBD1	TGTGCCAGCAGTTTTCAGGGACAGGGCGAACTCTATGGCTACACCTTC	CASSFQGQGELYGYTF
TRBV6-4	13	TRBJ2-7	.	.	TGTGCCAGCAGTGCCGGGACAACCTACGAGCAGTACTTC	CASSAGTTYEQYF
TRBV7-7	13	TRBJ2-7	.	TRBD1	TGTGCCAGCAGCCGAGGGACAGTCTACGAGCAGTACTTC	CASSRGTVYEQYF
TRBV24-1	18	TRBJ2-1	.	.	TGTGCCACCAGTGATGTGCCATCCATGGGGGCATCTAACAATGAGCAGTTCTTC	CATSDVPSMGASNNEQFF
TRBV7-9	17	TRBJ2-2	.	TRBD2	TGTGCCAGCACCCGGACTAGCGGGAGTGCGAACACCGGGGAGCTGTTTTTT	CASTRTSGSANTGELFF
TRBV2	15	TRBJ2-7	.	.	TGTGCCAGCAGACCGGGACAAAGGGACCTCTACGAGCAGTACTTC	CASRPGQRDLYEQYF
TRBV14	15	TRBJ1-1	.	.	TGTGCCAGCAGCCAAAAGACAGGATGGAACACTGAAGCTTTCTTT	CASSQKTGWNTEAFF
TRBV5-4	16	TRBJ2-7	few	TRBD1	TGTGCCAGCAGCTCTGGAAGGGGGACAGGGGTCCCCGAGCAGTACTTC	CASSSGRGTGVPEQYF
TRBV7-9	18	TRBJ2-3	.	TRBD2	TGTGCCAGCAGCGACATAGCGGGAGGGCCCTCGGTCACAGATACGCAGTATTTT	CASSDIAGGPSVTDTQYF
TRBV7-2	14	TRBJ2-7	.	.	TGTGCCAGCAGCTCTTTTACAGGGTCCTACGAGCAGTACTTC	CASSSFTGSYEQYF
TRBV9	15	TRBJ1-3	.	.	TGTGCCAGCAGCGTAGGAACAGGGTCGGGAAACACCATATATTTT	CASSVGTGSGNTIYF
TRBV29-1	14	TRBJ2-3	.	TRBD1	TGCAGCGTTGGGTGGACAGGGAACACAGATACGCAGTATTTT	CSVGWTGNTDTQYF
TRBV4-3	15	TRBJ1-2	.	.	TGCGCCAGCAGCCAAGATAAGGGTACAGTCTATGGCTACACCTTC	CASSQDKGTVYGYTF
TRBV6-5	15	TRBJ1-2	.	TRBD1	TGTGCCAGCAGTTACGGACAGGGGTTGGGTTATGGCTACACCTTC	CASSYGQGLGYGYTF
TRBV28	17	TRBJ2-5	once	.	TGTGCCAGCAGTTTGTCCAGGCTAGCCGACGTGCAGGGGACCCAGTACTTC	CASSLSRLADVQGTQYF
TRBV5-4	13	TRBJ2-1	.	TRBD2	TGTGCCGCATCCGGGAGGGGCTACAATGAGCAGTTCTTC	CAASGRGYNEQFF
TRBV11-2	15	TRBJ1-2	.	.	TGTGCCAGCAGCTCCATCCGAGGAGCTAACTATGGCTACACCTTC	CASSSIRGANYGYTF
TRBV4-2	15	TRBJ1-6	.	.	TGTGCCAGCAGCCAAGGACGAGTCCATAATTCACCCCTCCACTTT	CASSQGRVHNSPLHF
TRBV4-2	15	TRBJ2-1	.	.	TGTGCCAGCAGCCAAGTTGTAGCTGGATCCGATGAGCAGTTCTTC	CASSQVVAGSDEQFF
TRBV10-3	15	TRBJ2-7	.	.	TGTGCCATCAGTGCTTTGGACACCGACCCCTACGAGCAGTACTTC	CAISALDTDPYEQYF
TRBV27	12	TRBJ1-6	.	.	TGTGCCAGCAGTTTACAGGGTTCACCCCTCCACTTT	CASSLQGSPLHF
TRBV7-3	15	TRBJ2-3	.	TRBD2	TGTGCCAGCAGCCCCAGTCTAGCGGGCACAGATACGCAGTATTTT	CASSPSLAGTDTQYF
TRBV7-2	14	TRBJ2-1	.	.	TGTGCCAGCAGCTTAGGGACCGATTACAATGAGCAGTTCTTC	CASSLGTDYNEQFF
TRBV12-3/TRBV12-4	13	TRBJ2-3	.	.	TGTGCCAGCAGTTTACATACCACAGATACGCAGTATTTT	CASSLHTTDTQYF